This TCR beta chain derives from a study of T cell repertoires in cytomegalovirus infection. One entry per CDR3 protein, called by TCRdb with MiXCR from the reads. The repertoire has roughly 240,000 distinct CDR3 sequences, 5% to 8.5% of them found once; the top ten carry under 7%. This clonotype was detected ten times or more. Sequenced sample: PBMCs. The sequence was obtained from a human donor in good health (CMV status not recorded). Some clones in this sample may be carry-over from other donors' samples.

CDR3 coding DNA: TGTGCCAGCAGCTCTCCCAGACAGGGAAAGAGCTCACCCCTCCACTTT. Its protein product is CASSSPRQGKSSPLHF. The V and J genes are TRBV7-8 and TRBJ1-6, with 7 bases fitting TRBD1. The junction had 13 bases not matched to a gene; V was cut back by 4 bases and J by 10 bases. CDR1 and CDR2 from the germline V gene are SGHVS and FQNEAQ. The CDR3 has 16 amino acids.